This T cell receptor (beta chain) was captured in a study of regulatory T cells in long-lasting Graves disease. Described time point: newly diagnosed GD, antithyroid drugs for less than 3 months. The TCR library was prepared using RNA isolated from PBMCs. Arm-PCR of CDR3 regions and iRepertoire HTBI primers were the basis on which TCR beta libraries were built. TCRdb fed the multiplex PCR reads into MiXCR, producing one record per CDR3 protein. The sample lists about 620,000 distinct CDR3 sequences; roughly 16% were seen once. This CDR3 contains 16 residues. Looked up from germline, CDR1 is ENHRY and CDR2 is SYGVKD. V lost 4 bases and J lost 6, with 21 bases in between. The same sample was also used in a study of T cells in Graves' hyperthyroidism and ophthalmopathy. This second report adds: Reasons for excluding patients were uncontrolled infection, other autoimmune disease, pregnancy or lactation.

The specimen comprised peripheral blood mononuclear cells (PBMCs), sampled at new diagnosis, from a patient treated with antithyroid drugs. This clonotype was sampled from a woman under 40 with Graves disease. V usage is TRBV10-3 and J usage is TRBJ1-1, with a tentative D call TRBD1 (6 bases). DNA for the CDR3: TGTGCCATCAGTGCTTCGGGGGCGCAAACCTTCTCTGAAGCTTTCTTT. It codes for CAISASGAQTFSEAFF.